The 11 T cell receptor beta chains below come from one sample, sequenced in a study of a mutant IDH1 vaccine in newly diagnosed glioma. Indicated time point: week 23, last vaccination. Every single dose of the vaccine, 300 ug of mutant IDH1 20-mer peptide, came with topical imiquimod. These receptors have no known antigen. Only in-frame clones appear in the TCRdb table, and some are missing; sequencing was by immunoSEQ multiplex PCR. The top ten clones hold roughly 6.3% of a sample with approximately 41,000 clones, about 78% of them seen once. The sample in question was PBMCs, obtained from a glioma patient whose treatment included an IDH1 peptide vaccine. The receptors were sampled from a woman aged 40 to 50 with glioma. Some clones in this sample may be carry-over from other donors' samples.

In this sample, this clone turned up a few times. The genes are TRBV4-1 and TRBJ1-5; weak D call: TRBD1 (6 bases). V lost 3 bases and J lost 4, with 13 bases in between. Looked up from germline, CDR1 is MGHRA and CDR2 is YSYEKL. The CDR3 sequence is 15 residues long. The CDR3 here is CASSQTQGWNQPQHF. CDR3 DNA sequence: TGCGCCAGCAGCCAGACACAGGGTTGGAATCAGCCCCAGCATTTT.

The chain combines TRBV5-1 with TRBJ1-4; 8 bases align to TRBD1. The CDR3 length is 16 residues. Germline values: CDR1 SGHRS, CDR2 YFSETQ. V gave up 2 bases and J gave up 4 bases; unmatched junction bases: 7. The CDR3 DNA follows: TGCGCCAGCAGCTTAAGCACAGGGGGAGGTAATGAAAAACTGTTTTTT. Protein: CASSLSTGGGNEKLFF.

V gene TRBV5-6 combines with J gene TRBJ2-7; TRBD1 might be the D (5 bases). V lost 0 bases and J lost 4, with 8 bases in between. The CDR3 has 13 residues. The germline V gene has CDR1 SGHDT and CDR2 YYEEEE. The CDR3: CASSLAREYEQYF. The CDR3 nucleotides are TGTGCCAGCAGCTTGGCCAGGGAATACGAGCAGTACTTC.

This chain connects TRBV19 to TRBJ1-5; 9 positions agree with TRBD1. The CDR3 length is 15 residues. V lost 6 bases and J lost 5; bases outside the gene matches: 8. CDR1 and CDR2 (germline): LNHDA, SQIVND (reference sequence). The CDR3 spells CASSKIRDRDQPQHF. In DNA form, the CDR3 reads TGTGCCAGTAGCAAAATCCGGGACAGGGATCAGCCCCAGCATTTT. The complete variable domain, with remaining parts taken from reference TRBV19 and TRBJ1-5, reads DGGITQSPKYLFRKEGQNVTLSCEQNLNHDAMYWYRQDPGQGLRLIYYSQIVNDFQKGDIAEGYSVSREKKESFPLTVTSAQKNPTAFYLCASSKIRDRDQPQHFGDGTRLSIL.

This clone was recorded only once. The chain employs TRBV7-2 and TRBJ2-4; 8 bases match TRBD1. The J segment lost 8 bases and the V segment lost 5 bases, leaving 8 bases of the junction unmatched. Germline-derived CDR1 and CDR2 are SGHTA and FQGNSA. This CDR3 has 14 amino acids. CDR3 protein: CASSLRDRRDIQYF. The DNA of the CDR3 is TGTGCCAGCAGCCTGAGGGACAGGAGAGACATTCAGTACTTC. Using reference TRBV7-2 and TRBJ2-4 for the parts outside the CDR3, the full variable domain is GAGVSQSPSNKVTEKGKDVELRCDPISGHTALYWYRQSLGQGLEFLIYFQGNSAPDKSGLPSDRFSAERTGGSVSTLTIQRTQQEDSAVYLCASSLRDRRDIQYFGAGTRLSVL.

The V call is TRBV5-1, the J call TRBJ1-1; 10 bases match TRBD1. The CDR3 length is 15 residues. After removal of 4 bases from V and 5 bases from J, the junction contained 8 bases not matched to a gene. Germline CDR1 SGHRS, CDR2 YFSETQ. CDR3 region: CASSTGTGEGTEAFF. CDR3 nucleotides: TGCGCCAGCAGCACGGGGACAGGGGAAGGGACTGAAGCTTTCTTT.

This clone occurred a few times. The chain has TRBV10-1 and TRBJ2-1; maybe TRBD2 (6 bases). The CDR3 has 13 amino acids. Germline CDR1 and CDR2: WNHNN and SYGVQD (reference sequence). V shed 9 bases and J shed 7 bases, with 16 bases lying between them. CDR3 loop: CASVWYRGNEQFF. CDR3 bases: TGCGCCAGTGTGTGGTACCGGGGGAATGAGCAGTTCTTC.

The CDR3 DNA follows: TGTGCCAGCAGCTTCCAAGAGGGGGACACTGAAGCTTTCTTT. Protein: CASSFQEGDTEAFF. The chain is built from TRBV7-9 and TRBJ1-1; D possibly corresponds to TRBD1 (6 bases). Germline CDR1 is SEHNR and CDR2 is FQNEAQ (reference sequence). V was pared by 3 bases and J by 3 bases, with 11 bases between. This CDR3 is built from 14 residues.

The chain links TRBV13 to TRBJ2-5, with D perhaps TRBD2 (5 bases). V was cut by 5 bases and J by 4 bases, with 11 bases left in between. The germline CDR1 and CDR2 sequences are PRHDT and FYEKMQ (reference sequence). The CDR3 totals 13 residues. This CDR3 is CASSPAAGETQYF. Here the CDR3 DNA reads TGTGCCAGCAGCCCGGCCGCGGGAGAGACCCAGTACTTC. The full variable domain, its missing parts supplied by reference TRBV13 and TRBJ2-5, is AAGVIQSPRHLIKEKRETATLKCYPIPRHDTVYWYQQGPGQDPQFLISFYEKMQSDKGSIPDRFSAQQFSDYHSELNMSSLELGDSALYFCASSPAAGETQYFGPGTRLLVL.

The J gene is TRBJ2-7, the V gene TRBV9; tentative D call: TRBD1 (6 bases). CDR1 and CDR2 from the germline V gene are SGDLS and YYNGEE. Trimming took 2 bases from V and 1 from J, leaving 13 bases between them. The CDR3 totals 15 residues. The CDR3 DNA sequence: TGTGCCAGCAGCGTGGACAGCAGTTATTCCTACGAGCAGTACTTC. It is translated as CASSVDSSYSYEQYF.

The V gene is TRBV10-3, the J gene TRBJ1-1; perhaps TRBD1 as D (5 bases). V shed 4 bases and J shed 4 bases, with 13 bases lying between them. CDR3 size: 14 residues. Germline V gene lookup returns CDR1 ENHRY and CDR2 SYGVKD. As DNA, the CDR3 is TGTGCCATCAGTGGAAATGGGGGGGGCACTGAAGCTTTCTTT. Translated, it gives CAISGNGGGTEAFF.